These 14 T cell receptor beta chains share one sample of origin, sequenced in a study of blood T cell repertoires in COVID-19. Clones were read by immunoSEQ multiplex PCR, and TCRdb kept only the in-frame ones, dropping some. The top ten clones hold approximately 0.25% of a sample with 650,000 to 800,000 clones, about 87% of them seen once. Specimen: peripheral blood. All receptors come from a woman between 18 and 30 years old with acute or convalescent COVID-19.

This CDR3 is CSASDQRGAYNEQFF. Written as DNA, the CDR3 is TGCAGTGCTAGTGACCAGCGGGGGGCATACAATGAGCAGTTCTTC. The chain couples TRBV20-1 to TRBJ2-1; 9 nucleotides align to TRBD2. This CDR3 has 15 residues. CDR1 DFQATT and CDR2 SNEGSKA come from the germline V gene (reference sequence). Losses at the gene ends were 3 bases for V and 4 bases for J; bases not matched to a gene: 7.

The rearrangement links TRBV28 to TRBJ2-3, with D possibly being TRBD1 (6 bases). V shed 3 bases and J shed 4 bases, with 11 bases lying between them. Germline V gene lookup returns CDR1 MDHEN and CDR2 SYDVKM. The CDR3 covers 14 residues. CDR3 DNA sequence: TGTGCCAGCAGTTTTCAGGGGAGCGCAGATACGCAGTATTTT. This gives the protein CASSFQGSADTQYF.

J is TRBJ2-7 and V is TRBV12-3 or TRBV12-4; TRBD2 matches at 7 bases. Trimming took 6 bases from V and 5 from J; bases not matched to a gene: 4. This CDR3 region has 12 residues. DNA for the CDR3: TGTGCCAGCAGCCTTGGGGGGGACGAGCAGTACTTC. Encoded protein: CASSLGGDEQYF.

CDR3 region: CASSYRQAAGGYTF. Here the CDR3 DNA reads TGTGCCAGCAGTTACCGACAGGCCGCAGGTGGCTACACCTTC. The chain recombines TRBV6-5 with TRBJ1-2; D perhaps matches TRBD1 (6 bases). Trimming left V 2 bases short and J 7 bases short, with 14 bases between. Germline-derived CDR1 and CDR2 are MNHEY and SVGAGI. The length of the CDR3 is 14 residues.

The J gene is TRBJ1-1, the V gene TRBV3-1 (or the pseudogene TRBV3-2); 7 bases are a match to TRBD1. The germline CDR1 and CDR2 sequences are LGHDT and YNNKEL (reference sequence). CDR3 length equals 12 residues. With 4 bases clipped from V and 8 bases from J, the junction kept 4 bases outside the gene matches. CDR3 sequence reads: CASSPGTEEAFF. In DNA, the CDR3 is TGTGCCAGCAGCCCCGGGACAGAAGAAGCTTTCTTT.

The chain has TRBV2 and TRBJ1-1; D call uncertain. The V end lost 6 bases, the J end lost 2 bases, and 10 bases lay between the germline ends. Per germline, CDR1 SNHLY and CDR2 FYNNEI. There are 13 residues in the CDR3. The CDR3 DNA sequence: TGTGCCAGCAGGGCAGGCCCTAACACTGAAGCTTTCTTT. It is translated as CASRAGPNTEAFF.

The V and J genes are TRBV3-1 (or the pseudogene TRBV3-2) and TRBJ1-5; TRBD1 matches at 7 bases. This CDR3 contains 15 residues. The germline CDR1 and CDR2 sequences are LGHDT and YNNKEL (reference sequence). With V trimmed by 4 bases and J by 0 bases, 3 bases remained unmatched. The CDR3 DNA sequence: TGTGCCAGCAGCCGGACAGGAAATAGCAATCAGCCCCAGCATTTT. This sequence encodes CASSRTGNSNQPQHF.

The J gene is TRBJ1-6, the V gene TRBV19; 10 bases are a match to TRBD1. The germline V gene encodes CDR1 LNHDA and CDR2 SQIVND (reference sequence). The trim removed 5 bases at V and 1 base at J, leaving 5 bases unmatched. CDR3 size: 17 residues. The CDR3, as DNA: TGTGCCAGTAGTTCAGACAGGGGGCTATCCTATAATTCACCCCTCCACTTT. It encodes CASSSDRGLSYNSPLHF.

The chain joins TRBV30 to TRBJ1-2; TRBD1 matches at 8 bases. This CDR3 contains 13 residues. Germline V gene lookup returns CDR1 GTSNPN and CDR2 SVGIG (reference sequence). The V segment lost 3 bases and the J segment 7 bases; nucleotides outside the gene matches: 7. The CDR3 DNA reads TGTGCCTGGAGCCGTGGACAGGGCGCTGGCTACACCTTC. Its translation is CAWSRGQGAGYTF.

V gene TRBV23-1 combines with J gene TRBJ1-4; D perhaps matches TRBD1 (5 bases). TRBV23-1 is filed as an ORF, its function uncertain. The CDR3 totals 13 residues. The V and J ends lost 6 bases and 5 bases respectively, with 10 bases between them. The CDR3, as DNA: TGCGCCAGCAGATCCAGGGTGAATGAAAAACTGTTTTTT. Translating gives CASRSRVNEKLFF.

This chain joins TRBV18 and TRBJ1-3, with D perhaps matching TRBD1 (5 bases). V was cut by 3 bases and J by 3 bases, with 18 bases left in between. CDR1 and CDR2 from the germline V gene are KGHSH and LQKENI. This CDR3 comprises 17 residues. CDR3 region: CASSPEGKGPVGNTIYF. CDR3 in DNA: TGTGCCAGCTCACCGGAGGGAAAGGGACCCGTTGGAAACACCATATATTTT.

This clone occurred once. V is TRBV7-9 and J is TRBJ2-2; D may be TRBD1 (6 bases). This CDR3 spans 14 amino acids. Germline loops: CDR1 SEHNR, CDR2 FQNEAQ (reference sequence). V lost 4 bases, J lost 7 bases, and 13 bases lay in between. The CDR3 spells CASSYYRVGGELFF. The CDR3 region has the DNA TGTGCCAGCAGCTACTACAGGGTCGGCGGGGAGCTGTTTTTT.

The DNA for the CDR3 is TGCGCCAGCAGCTTGCGCGGCGGGGACTACGAGCAGTACTTC. It yields the protein CASSLRGGDYEQYF. The rearrangement links TRBV5-1 to TRBJ2-7; TRBD2 might be the D (6 bases). This CDR3 region has 14 residues. V lost 1 base and J 3 bases, leaving 11 bases between the germline ends. The germline V gene has CDR1 SGHRS and CDR2 YFSETQ.

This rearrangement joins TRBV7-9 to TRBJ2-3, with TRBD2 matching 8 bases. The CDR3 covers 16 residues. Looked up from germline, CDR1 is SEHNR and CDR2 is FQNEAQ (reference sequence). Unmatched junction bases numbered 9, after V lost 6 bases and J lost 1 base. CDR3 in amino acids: CASSASGGAGTDTQYF. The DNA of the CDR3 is TGTGCCAGCAGTGCCTCCGGGGGGGCCGGCACAGATACGCAGTATTTT.